The text below deals with one T cell receptor (beta chain). Its cognate antigen is unknown. These data originate in a study of a mutant IDH1 vaccine in newly diagnosed glioma. Study-level background: Treated patients had a mean age of roughly 40 years and an approximately 60% male, 37.5% female split. Before enrollment, the patients had been treated with radiotherapy alone, temozolomide alone, or both together. Most of them had received both. Study-wide points: Of the patients, more than 80% had vaccine-induced immune responses.

Described time point: week 35, safety follow-up. What each vaccine dose contained was 300 ug of mutant IDH1 20-mer peptide, accompanied by topical imiquimod. Sequencing was performed with immunoSEQ multiplex PCR; in TCRdb, only in-frame clones are kept and a portion is missing. The sample shows roughly 26,000 clones, roughly 80% of them seen only once. CDR3 length: 14 residues. CDR1 MNHEY and CDR2 SVGAGI come from the germline V gene. Between the trimmed V and J ends, which lost 6 bases and 4 bases, there was a span of 15 bases. Sequencing was performed on PBMCs, taken from a glioma patient whose treatment included an IDH1 peptide vaccine. V is TRBV6-5 and J is TRBJ1-1, with D possibly matching TRBD1 (5 bases). This receptor was taken from a man younger than 45 with glioma. This CDR3 is CASRGPNPGTEAFF. The CDR3 DNA is TGTGCCAGCAGGGGGCCCAACCCAGGCACTGAAGCTTTCTTT.